Sequencing of this T cell receptor (beta chain) was carried out in a study of blood T cell repertoires in COVID-19. At the level of the study: T cells, B-cell-depleted T cells, or PBMCs supplied cDNA or gDNA.

In the study's own analysis: Reference gene primer amplification gave nucleated cell count estimates. Some clones are missing from TCRdb's copy, which holds only in-frame ones; the method was immunoSEQ multiplex PCR. D and trimming come from the DNA, and the V and J calls and clone size come from that table. The table shows about 240,000 clones, with roughly 85% occurring only once. The CDR3 is 13 residues long. V shed 2 bases and J shed 7 bases, with 11 bases lying between them. Germline V CDR1 and CDR2: MNHEY, SVGEGT. The Seattle site enrolled patients during active infection and followed them longitudinally.

The J gene is TRBJ1-1, the V gene TRBV6-2 or TRBV6-3; possibly TRBD1 for D (6 bases). Input material: peripheral blood. This clonotype was obtained from a man in his fifties or sixties with COVID-19, enrolled during active disease. The CDR3, as DNA: TGTGCCAGCAGTTACCGTACAGGGAATGAAGCTTTCTTT. This codes for CASSYRTGNEAFF.